This T cell receptor (beta chain) was retrieved from a study of cytomegalovirus exposure and HLA in healthy donors. Whole-study findings and limits: Among immune exposure information, only CMV serostatus was available. The study listed approximately 160 cytomegalovirus-associated TCR beta chains.

On this clone itself: The antigen remains undetermined.

60 Vbeta and 13 Jbeta primers were used in PCR. Some clones are missing from TCRdb's copy, which holds only in-frame ones; the method was immunoSEQ multiplex PCR. This sample has around 150,000 clones, with about 85% found just once. The receptor comes from a man aged 18 to 30 in good health and CMV-seropositive. The sequenced sample consisted of PBMCs.

This chain's CDR3 is CASSLNNPITDTQYF. The CDR3 DNA sequence: TGTGCCAGCAGCTTAAATAACCCTATCACAGATACGCAGTATTTT. J is TRBJ2-3 and V is TRBV7-2; D is uncertain. The V gene's germline CDR1 is SGHTA and CDR2 FQGNSA. Trimming removed 2 bases at V and 2 bases at J, with 11 bases between. The CDR3 totals 15 residues.